Following are 14 T cell receptor beta chains from one sample sequenced in a study of blood T cell repertoires in COVID-19 (TCRdb year 2020). Preparation of the library involved the immunoSEQ multiplex PCR assay. What TCRdb holds here is the immuneACCESS table cut down to in-frame rearrangements. Part of the clones is not present; checked against another copy, under half of the missing clones reflect an unresolved V gene, and the others are unexplained. The sample table lists 150,000 to 200,000 clones, roughly 87% of them with a count of one. The ten biggest clones cover around 8% of the sample. Material: peripheral blood. The receptors here all came from a woman between 65 and 79 years old with COVID-19, enrolled during active disease.

This chain uses TRBV6-4 with TRBJ1-3, with unresolved D. Per the germline V gene, CDR1 is MRHNA and CDR2 is SNTAGT. The CDR3 contains 15 residues. V was shortened by 0 bases and J by 1 base, with 7 bases between the two germline ends. The CDR3 is CASSDSGLSGNTIYF. The CDR3 DNA reads TGTGCCAGCAGTGACTCGGGCCTATCTGGAAACACCATATATTTT.

This clone was seen once. This rearrangement joins TRBV10-3 to TRBJ2-5, with D possibly matching TRBD2 (6 bases). Trimming cost V 10 bases and J 5 bases, with 11 bases left between them. Germline-derived CDR1 and CDR2 are ENHRY and SYGVKD. The CDR3 is 11 amino acids. CDR3 loop: CATTSGETQYF. DNA for the CDR3: TGTGCCACGACTAGTGGCGAGACCCAGTACTTC.

The rearrangement uses TRBV19 and TRBJ1-5, with 7 bases lining up with TRBD1. The V segment lost 4 bases and the J segment 1 base; nucleotides outside the gene matches: 4. The CDR3 is 15 residues long. Germline CDR1 and CDR2: LNHDA and SQIVND (reference sequence). The CDR3 nucleotides are TGTGCCAGTAGTAACCAGGGGGTGAGCAATCAGCCCCAGCATTTT. Translated, it gives CASSNQGVSNQPQHF.

The chain has TRBV6-5 and TRBJ2-1; possibly TRBD1 for D (5 bases). CDR1 and CDR2 from the germline V gene are MNHEY and SVGAGI. Trimming removed 5 bases from V and 11 bases from J, with 16 bases in between. This CDR3 comprises 13 residues. The chain's CDR3 is CASSPPGAPQQFF. Here the CDR3 DNA reads TGTGCCAGCAGTCCACCTGGGGCACCGCAGCAGTTCTTC.

The V call is TRBV5-4, the J call TRBJ2-2, with 10 positions matching TRBD2. Germline CDR1 SGHNT, CDR2 YYREEE (reference sequence). The CDR3 sequence is 15 residues long. The ends lost 4 bases at V and 5 bases at J; junction bases unmatched: 5. CDR3 bases: TGTGCCAGCAGCGGAGCGGGAGGGCGGACCGGGGAGCTGTTTTTT. Its protein product is CASSGAGGRTGELFF. The full variable domain, its missing parts supplied by reference TRBV5-4 and TRBJ2-2, is ETGVTQSPTHLIKTRGQQVTLRCSSQSGHNTVSWYQQALGQGPQFIFQYYREEENGRGNFPPRFSGLQFPNYSSELNVNALELDDSALYLCASSGAGGRTGELFFGEGSRLTVL.

V gene TRBV29-1 combines with J gene TRBJ1-1; possibly TRBD1 for D (5 bases). This CDR3 spans 12 amino acids. Germline values: CDR1 SQVTM, CDR2 ANQGSEA. V was shortened by 7 bases and J by 2 bases, with 11 bases between the two germline ends. CDR3 amino acids: CSAGHLNTEAFF. The CDR3 DNA sequence: TGCAGCGCCGGACACCTCAACACTGAAGCTTTCTTT.

V and J are TRBV5-1 and TRBJ2-1; TRBD2 matches 13 bases. The CDR3 loop spans 16 amino acids. V gave up 4 bases and J gave up 5 bases; unmatched junction bases: 6. Per the germline V gene, CDR1 is SGHRS and CDR2 is YFSETQ. CDR3 loop: CASSHGTSGTDNEQFF. In DNA form, the CDR3 reads TGCGCCAGCAGCCATGGGACTAGCGGGACCGACAATGAGCAGTTCTTC.

The chain carries TRBV7-3 and TRBJ2-2; D is ambiguous. In germline, CDR1 is SGHTA, CDR2 FQGTGA. The germline V and J ends were trimmed by 6 bases and 4 bases, with 12 bases remaining between them. The CDR3 contains 14 residues. The CDR3 here is CASSRDTSTGELFF. The CDR3 DNA reads as TGTGCCAGCAGTCGAGACACGTCCACCGGGGAGCTGTTTTTT.

The chain carries TRBV15 and TRBJ2-4, with D maybe TRBD2 (6 bases). This CDR3 spans 17 amino acids. The V end was cut by 0 bases, the J end by 1 base, with 13 bases between. Germline V lookup: CDR1 LNHNV, CDR2 YYDKDF (reference sequence). The CDR3 loop is CATSREEGVNAKNIQYF. DNA of the CDR3: TGTGCCACCAGCAGAGAGGAGGGAGTAAATGCCAAAAACATTCAGTACTTC. The complete variable domain, with remaining parts taken from reference TRBV15 and TRBJ2-4, reads DAMVIQNPRYQVTQFGKPVTLSCSQTLNHNVMYWYQQKSSQAPKLLFHYYDKDFNNEADTPDNFQSRRPNTSFCFLDIRSPGLGDTAMYLCATSREEGVNAKNIQYFGAGTRLSVL.

The chain couples TRBV6-2 or TRBV6-3 to TRBJ2-1, with TRBD2 matching over 7 bases. V was clipped by 6 bases and J by 5 bases; unmatched bases: 7. Per germline, CDR1 MNHEY and CDR2 SVGEGT. This CDR3 has 14 residues. The CDR3 spells CASSDRSGNNEQFF. The CDR3 DNA follows: TGTGCCAGCAGCGACCGAAGCGGGAACAATGAGCAGTTCTTC.

The V call is TRBV19, the J call TRBJ2-3, with D unclear. The CDR3 covers 15 residues. The V end was cut by 1 base, the J end by 0 bases, with 8 bases between. CDR1 and CDR2 (germline): LNHDA, SQIVND (reference sequence). CDR3 nucleotide sequence: TGTGCCAGTAGTATAGTTGTAGATAGCACAGATACGCAGTATTTT. Translating it yields CASSIVVDSTDTQYF.

The V and J genes are TRBV5-4 and TRBJ2-7, with 12 positions matching TRBD2. Germline V gene data show CDR1 as SGHNT and CDR2 as YYREEE (reference sequence). J gave up 5 bases and V 4 bases, and 7 bases lay outside the gene matches. The CDR3 length is 15 residues. For the CDR3, the DNA is TGTGCCAGCAGCCGCCTGACTAGCGGGAGCAACGAGCAGTACTTC. Translated: CASSRLTSGSNEQYF.

V and J are TRBV7-8 and TRBJ1-5; perhaps TRBD1 as D (5 bases). The CDR3 is 16 residues long. With 0 bases removed from V and 2 bases from J, the gap between germline ends came to 11 bases. Germline loops: CDR1 SGHVS, CDR2 FQNEAQ. CDR3 protein: CASSLARGAGNQPQHF. The CDR3 DNA reads TGTGCCAGCAGCTTAGCGCGCGGGGCTGGCAATCAGCCCCAGCATTTT.

The chain joins TRBV9 to TRBJ2-2, with 9 bases identical to TRBD1. Germline CDR1 is SGDLS and CDR2 is YYNGEE. The CDR3 is 17 residues long. V dropped 0 bases and J dropped 1; count of bases not matched to a gene: 4. The DNA of the CDR3 is TGTGCCAGCAGCGTAGTCTGGACAGGGGAGAACACCGGGGAGCTGTTTTTT. This encodes CASSVVWTGENTGELFF.